The clone carrying this T cell receptor beta chain has at least ten counts. The antigen is not known. Cells sorted as Tregs were CD4+, CD25+ and CD127-/low. Full-length variable regions came from constant-region reverse primers plus semi-nested Nested Universal Primer A PCR. TCRdb redid the calling of the 5' RACE reads with MiXCR, one entry per CDR3 protein. The sample includes about 57,000 distinct CDR3 sequences, about 28% of them seen just once. J was trimmed by 11 bases and V by 4 bases; bases with no gene match: 5. From germline, CDR1 is MNHEY and CDR2 SVGAGI. The CDR3 contains 12 residues. Whole-study results and caveats: The larger cohort examined one V-J beta rearrangement, not whole repertoires. The TCR gene usage of tumor memory CD4+ T cells clustered together with blood and lymph node memory CD4+ cells and with lymph node naive CD4+ cells. Tumor-infiltrating Treg TCR alpha and beta sequences overlapped most with tumor naive CD4+ T cells, then blood naive.

The V and J genes are TRBV6-5 and TRBJ1-1; TRBD1 aligns across 9 bases. Sample: tumor-infiltrating Tregs sorted from the breast tumor. This clonotype originated in a female donor with breast cancer. CDR3 nucleotide sequence: TGTGCCAGCAGTTCACAGGGGGCGGCGGCTTTCTTT. It encodes CASSSQGAAAFF.